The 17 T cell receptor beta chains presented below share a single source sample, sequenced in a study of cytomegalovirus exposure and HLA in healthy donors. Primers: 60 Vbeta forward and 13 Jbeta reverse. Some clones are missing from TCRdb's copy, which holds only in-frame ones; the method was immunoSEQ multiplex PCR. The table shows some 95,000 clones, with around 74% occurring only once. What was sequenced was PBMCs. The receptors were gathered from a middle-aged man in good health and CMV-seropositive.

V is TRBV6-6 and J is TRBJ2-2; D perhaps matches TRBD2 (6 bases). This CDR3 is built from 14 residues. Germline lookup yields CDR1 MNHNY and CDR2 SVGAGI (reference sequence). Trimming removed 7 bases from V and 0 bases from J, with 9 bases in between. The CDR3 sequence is CASMGGTNTGELFF. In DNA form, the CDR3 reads TGTGCCAGCATGGGAGGAACGAACACCGGGGAGCTGTTTTTT.

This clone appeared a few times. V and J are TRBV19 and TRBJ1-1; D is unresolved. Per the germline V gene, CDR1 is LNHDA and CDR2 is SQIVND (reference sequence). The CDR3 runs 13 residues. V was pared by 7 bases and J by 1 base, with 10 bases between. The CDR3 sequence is CASKVRANTEAFF. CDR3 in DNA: TGTGCCAGTAAGGTGAGGGCGAACACTGAAGCTTTCTTT.

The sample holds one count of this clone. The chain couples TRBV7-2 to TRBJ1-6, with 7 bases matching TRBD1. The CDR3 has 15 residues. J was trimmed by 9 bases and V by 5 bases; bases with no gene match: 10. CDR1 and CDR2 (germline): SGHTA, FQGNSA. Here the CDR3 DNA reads TGTGCCAGCAGCGCCACTACAGGGGCGGGTTCACCCCTCCACTTT. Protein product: CASSATTGAGSPLHF.

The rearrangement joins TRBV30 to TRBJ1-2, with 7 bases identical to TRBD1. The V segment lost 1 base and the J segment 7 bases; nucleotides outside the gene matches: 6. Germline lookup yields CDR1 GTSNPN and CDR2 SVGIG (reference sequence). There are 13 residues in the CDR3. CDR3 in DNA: TGTGCCTGGAGTGGAATACAGGGGTCTGGCTACACCTTC. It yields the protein CAWSGIQGSGYTF.

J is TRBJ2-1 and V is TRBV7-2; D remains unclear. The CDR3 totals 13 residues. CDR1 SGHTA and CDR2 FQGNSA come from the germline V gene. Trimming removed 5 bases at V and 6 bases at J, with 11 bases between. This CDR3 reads CASSKQKRNEQFF. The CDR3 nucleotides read TGTGCCAGCAGCAAACAGAAACGCAATGAGCAGTTCTTC.

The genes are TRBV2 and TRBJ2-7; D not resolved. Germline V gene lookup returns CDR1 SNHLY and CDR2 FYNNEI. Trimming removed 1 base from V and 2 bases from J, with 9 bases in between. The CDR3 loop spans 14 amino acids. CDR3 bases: TGTGCCAGCAGTGAAGAAGGCGGCCCCTACGAGCAGTACTTC. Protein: CASSEEGGPYEQYF.

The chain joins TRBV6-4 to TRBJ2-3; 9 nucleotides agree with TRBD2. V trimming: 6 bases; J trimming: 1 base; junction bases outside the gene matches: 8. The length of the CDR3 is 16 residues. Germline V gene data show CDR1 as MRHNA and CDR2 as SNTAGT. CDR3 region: CASSTRGGSGTDTQYF. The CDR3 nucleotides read TGTGCCAGCAGCACGCGGGGGGGATCAGGCACAGATACGCAGTATTTT.

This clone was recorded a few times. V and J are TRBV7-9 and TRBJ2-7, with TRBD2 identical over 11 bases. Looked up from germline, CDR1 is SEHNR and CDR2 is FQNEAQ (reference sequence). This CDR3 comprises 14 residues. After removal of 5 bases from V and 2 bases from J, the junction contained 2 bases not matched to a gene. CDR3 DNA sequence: TGTGCCAGCAGCATTAGCGGGGGGGCCTACGAGCAGTACTTC. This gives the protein CASSISGGAYEQYF. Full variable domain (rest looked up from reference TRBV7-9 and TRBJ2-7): DTGVSQNPRHKITKRGQNVTFRCDPISEHNRLYWYRQTLGQGPEFLTYFQNEAQLEKSRLLSDRFSAERPKGSFSTLEIQRTEQGDSAMYLCASSISGGAYEQYFGPGTRLTVT.

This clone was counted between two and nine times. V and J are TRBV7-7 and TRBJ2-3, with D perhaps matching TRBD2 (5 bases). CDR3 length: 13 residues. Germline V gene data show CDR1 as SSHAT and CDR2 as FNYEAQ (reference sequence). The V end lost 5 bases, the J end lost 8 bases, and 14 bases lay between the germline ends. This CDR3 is CASSPNDGGTQYF. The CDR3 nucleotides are TGTGCCAGCAGCCCAAACGACGGAGGTACGCAGTATTTT.

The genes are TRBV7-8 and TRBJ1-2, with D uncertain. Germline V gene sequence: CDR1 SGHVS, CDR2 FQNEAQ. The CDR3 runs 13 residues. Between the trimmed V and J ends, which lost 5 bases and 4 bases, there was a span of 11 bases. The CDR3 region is CASSPAAGYGYTF. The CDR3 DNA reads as TGTGCCAGCAGCCCGGCCGCAGGCTATGGCTACACCTTC.

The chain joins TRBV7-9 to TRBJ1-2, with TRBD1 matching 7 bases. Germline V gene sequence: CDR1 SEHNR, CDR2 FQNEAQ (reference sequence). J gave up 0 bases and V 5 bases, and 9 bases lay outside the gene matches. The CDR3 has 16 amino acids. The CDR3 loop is CASSRDREQANYGYTF. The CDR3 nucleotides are TGTGCCAGCAGCCGTGACAGGGAACAGGCTAACTATGGCTACACCTTC.

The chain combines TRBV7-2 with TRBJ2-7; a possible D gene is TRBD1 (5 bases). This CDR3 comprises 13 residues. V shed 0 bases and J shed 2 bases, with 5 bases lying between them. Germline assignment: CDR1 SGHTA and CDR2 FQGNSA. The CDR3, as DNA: TGTGCCAGCAGCTTAGCAGGGGCCTACGAGCAGTACTTC. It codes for CASSLAGAYEQYF.

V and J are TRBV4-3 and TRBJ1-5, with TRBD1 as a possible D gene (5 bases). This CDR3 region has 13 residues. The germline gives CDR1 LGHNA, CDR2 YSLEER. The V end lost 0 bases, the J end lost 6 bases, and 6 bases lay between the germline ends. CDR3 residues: CASSQDGAQPQHF. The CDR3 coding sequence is TGCGCCAGCAGCCAAGATGGGGCTCAGCCCCAGCATTTT.

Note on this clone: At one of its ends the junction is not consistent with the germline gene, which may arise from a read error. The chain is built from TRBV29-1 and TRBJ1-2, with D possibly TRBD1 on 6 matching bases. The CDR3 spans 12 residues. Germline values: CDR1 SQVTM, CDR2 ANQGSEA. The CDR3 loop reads CSVAGVNYGYPF. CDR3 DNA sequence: TGCAGCGTGGCAGGGGTAAACTATGGCTACCCCTTC. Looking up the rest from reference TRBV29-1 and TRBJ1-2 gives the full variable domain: SAVISQKPSRDICQRGTSLTIQCQVDSQVTMMFWYRQQPGQSLTLIATANQGSEATYESGFVIDKFPISRPNLTFSTLTVSNMSPEDSSIYLCSVAGVNYGYPFGSGTRLTVV.

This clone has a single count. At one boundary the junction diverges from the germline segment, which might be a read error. CDR3 DNA sequence: TGCAGCGTAAGACAGGGGGCGAGGAATTCACCCCTCAACTTT. As protein: CSVRQGARNSPLNF. The chain employs TRBV29-1 and TRBJ1-6; TRBD1 agrees at 10 bases. The CDR3 extends over 14 amino acids. The germline V gene encodes CDR1 SQVTM and CDR2 ANQGSEA.

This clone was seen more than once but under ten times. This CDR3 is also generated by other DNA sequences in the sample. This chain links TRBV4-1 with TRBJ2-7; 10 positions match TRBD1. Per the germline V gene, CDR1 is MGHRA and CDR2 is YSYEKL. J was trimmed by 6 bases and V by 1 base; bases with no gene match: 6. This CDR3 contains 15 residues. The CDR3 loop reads CASSQGDRGVSEQYF. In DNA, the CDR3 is TGCGCCAGCAGCCAAGGGGACAGGGGTGTTAGCGAGCAGTACTTC.

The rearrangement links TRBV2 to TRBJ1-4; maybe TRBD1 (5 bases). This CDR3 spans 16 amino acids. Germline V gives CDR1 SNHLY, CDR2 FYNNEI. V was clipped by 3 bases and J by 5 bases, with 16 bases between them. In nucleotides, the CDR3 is TGTGCCAGCAGTGATCGGCAGGGAAGTTCCAATGAAAAACTGTTTTTT. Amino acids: CASSDRQGSSNEKLFF.